A single sample is the source of the 24 T cell receptor beta chains below, sequenced in a study of blood T cell repertoires in COVID-19. TCRdb keeps only in-frame clones here, not all; method: immunoSEQ multiplex PCR. The repertoire consists of around 140,000 clones, with 84% occurring once and the leading ten covering about 8.9%. Sequencing input: peripheral blood. The receptors derive from a man aged 30-40 years with COVID-19, enrolled during active disease.

This chain connects TRBV7-2 to TRBJ2-1, with D possibly matching TRBD1 (6 bases). V dropped 3 bases and J dropped 0 bases, with 9 bases sitting between them. This CDR3 has 15 residues. Germline assignment: CDR1 SGHTA and CDR2 FQGNSA. The CDR3 loop reads CASSLGTTSYNEQFF. CDR3 sequence (DNA): TGTGCCAGCAGCTTGGGGACAACCTCCTACAATGAGCAGTTCTTC.

This clone is a singleton in its sample. The chain uses TRBV11-3 and TRBJ2-5, with D possibly matching TRBD2 (6 bases). The V end lost 5 bases, the J end lost 6 bases, and 19 bases lay between the germline ends. The CDR3 totals 15 residues. Germline lookup yields CDR1 SGHNT and CDR2 YENEEA. The CDR3 coding sequence is TGTGCCAGCAGCGCGGGGATTTCAAGACAAAAGACCCAGTACTTC. Its translation is CASSAGISRQKTQYF.

The V gene is TRBV7-9, the J gene TRBJ1-1; 8 nucleotides agree with TRBD1. The CDR3 has 13 amino acids. With V trimmed by 3 bases and J by 8 bases, 5 bases remained unmatched. The germline gives CDR1 SEHNR, CDR2 FQNEAQ (reference sequence). The CDR3 DNA sequence: TGTGCCAGCAGCTTCTCCGGGACAGGCGAAGCTTTCTTT. Its translation is CASSFSGTGEAFF.

The chain has TRBV4-2 and TRBJ2-7, with a weak D call TRBD2 (5 bases). V was trimmed by 5 bases and J by 2 bases, leaving 16 bases between them. The germline V gene has CDR1 LGHNA and CDR2 YNFKEQ. The CDR3 spans 15 residues. The CDR3 is CASSSSWTRAYEQYF. Here the CDR3 DNA reads TGTGCCAGCAGCTCGAGTTGGACTCGCGCCTACGAGCAGTACTTC.

This chain links TRBV6-9 with TRBJ2-7; D is unclear. The CDR3 spans 13 residues. In germline, CDR1 is MNHGY, CDR2 SVAAGI. The ends were cut back, 2 bases at V and 0 bases at J, with 5 bases in the middle. CDR3 loop: CASSYISSYEQYF. For the CDR3, the DNA is TGTGCCAGCAGTTATATCAGCTCCTACGAGCAGTACTTC.

This sequence joins TRBV4-3 and TRBJ2-3; 12 positions match TRBD2. Germline lookup yields CDR1 LGHNA and CDR2 YSLEER. The trim removed 4 bases at V and 6 bases at J, leaving 14 bases unmatched. This CDR3 has 18 amino acids. The CDR3 DNA is TGCGCCAGCAGCCGGAGCAGGCTAGCGGGAGGGCCCAGGGATACGCAGTATTTT. Its translation: CASSRSRLAGGPRDTQYF.

The rearrangement joins TRBV10-2 to TRBJ2-3; TRBD1 is a possible D gene (6 bases). In germline, CDR1 is WSHSY, CDR2 SAAADI. This CDR3 is 17 amino acids long. V lost 4 bases to trimming and J lost 5 bases, with 22 bases between them. DNA for the CDR3: TGCGCCAGCAGTGGACTAAAGGGACGGACAGAGGAAGATACGCAGTATTTT. Its protein product is CASSGLKGRTEEDTQYF.

This chain joins TRBV5-4 and TRBJ2-3, with 12 nucleotides matching TRBD2. This CDR3 comprises 15 residues. In germline, CDR1 is SGHNT, CDR2 YYREEE (reference sequence). V lost 0 bases to trimming and J lost 7 bases; unmatched junction nucleotides: 3. CDR3 protein: CASSLGLAGGNTQYF. The CDR3, as DNA: TGTGCCAGCAGCTTGGGGCTAGCGGGAGGGAATACGCAGTATTTT.

This chain links TRBV7-2 with TRBJ2-1, with a tentative D call TRBD2 (6 bases). CDR1 and CDR2 from the germline V gene are SGHTA and FQGNSA. V was pared by 4 bases and J by 8 bases, with 18 bases between. The length of the CDR3 is 15 residues. CDR3 nucleotide sequence: TGTGCCAGCAGCTCCGGGAGTGGCTTTAGGGATGAGCAGTTCTTC. Translated, it gives CASSSGSGFRDEQFF.

V usage is TRBV7-2 and J usage is TRBJ2-7; 7 bases map to TRBD2. V dropped 2 bases and J dropped 3; count of bases not matched to a gene: 7. CDR1 is SGHTA, CDR2 FQGNSA, per germline. The CDR3 extends over 15 amino acids. DNA for the CDR3: TGTGCCAGCAGCTTAACCAGCGGGATAAACTACGAGCAGTACTTC. Translated: CASSLTSGINYEQYF. Combining the CDR3 with reference TRBV7-2 and TRBJ2-7 gives the whole variable domain GAGVSQSPSNKVTEKGKDVELRCDPISGHTALYWYRQSLGQGLEFLIYFQGNSAPDKSGLPSDRFSAERTGGSVSTLTIQRTQQEDSAVYLCASSLTSGINYEQYFGPGTRLTVT.

The chain links TRBV5-1 to TRBJ2-3; 11 nucleotides align to TRBD1. The CDR3 contains 16 residues. Germline loops: CDR1 SGHRS, CDR2 YFSETQ. J was trimmed by 6 bases and V by 2 bases; bases with no gene match: 8. CDR3 sequence: CASSFGDRGDVDTQYF. DNA of the CDR3: TGCGCCAGCAGCTTTGGGGACAGGGGGGATGTTGATACGCAGTATTTT.

The chain carries TRBV4-1 and TRBJ2-7; maybe TRBD2 (7 bases). Germline V gene sequence: CDR1 MGHRA, CDR2 YSYEKL. This CDR3 is 16 amino acids long. The V end was cut by 4 bases, the J end by 1 base, with 17 bases between. CDR3 nucleotide sequence: TGCGCCAGCAGCCGGGGGGGCGGTTTTGTTTCCTACGAGCAGTACTTC. It codes for CASSRGGGFVSYEQYF.

This chain's CDR3 is CASSIRGRYEQYF. DNA of the CDR3: TGTGCCAGCAGCATCAGGGGGCGATACGAGCAGTACTTC. The chain combines TRBV7-8 with TRBJ2-7, with 8 nucleotides matching TRBD1. CDR1 and CDR2 from the germline V gene are SGHVS and FQNEAQ. J was trimmed by 4 bases and V by 5 bases; bases with no gene match: 4. The CDR3 spans 13 residues.

The CDR3 region is CSVGGVSSGYTF. The CDR3 nucleotides are TGCAGCGTGGGAGGGGTTTCCTCTGGCTACACCTTC. The gene calls are TRBV29-1 and TRBJ1-2; maybe TRBD1 (5 bases). Germline V CDR1 and CDR2: SQVTM, ANQGSEA. V lost 6 bases, J lost 7 bases, and 15 bases lay in between. The CDR3 sequence is 12 residues long.

This chain uses TRBV7-2 with TRBJ1-5; D is possibly TRBD1 (5 bases). The germline V gene encodes CDR1 SGHTA and CDR2 FQGNSA. V was clipped by 1 base and J by 4 bases, with 8 bases between them. This CDR3 region has 14 residues. The CDR3 is CASSLVRGNQPQHF. The CDR3 nucleotides are TGTGCCAGCAGCTTAGTACGGGGGAATCAGCCCCAGCATTTT.

This clone was observed a single time. The J gene is TRBJ1-3, the V gene TRBV5-1, with a weak D call TRBD1 (5 bases). Germline CDR1 is SGHRS and CDR2 is YFSETQ. The CDR3 spans 16 residues. Trimming pared 4 bases from V and 0 bases from J, leaving 14 bases between. CDR3 sequence (DNA): TGCGCCAGCAGCCCTGGGACTGCAACCTCTGGAAACACCATATATTTT. Translated: CASSPGTATSGNTIYF.

This chain links TRBV19 with TRBJ1-2, with D uncertain. Looked up from germline, CDR1 is LNHDA and CDR2 is SQIVND (reference sequence). V was trimmed by 5 bases and J by 5 bases, leaving 12 bases between them. The CDR3 runs 13 residues. The CDR3 reads CASSSTAGYGYTF. The DNA of the CDR3 is TGTGCCAGTAGTTCAACAGCTGGGTATGGCTACACCTTC.

This clone came up once. This chain's CDR3 is CASSYGLPSYNEQFF. In DNA, the CDR3 is TGTGCCAGCAGTTACGGGCTACCCTCCTACAATGAGCAGTTCTTC. The rearrangement uses TRBV6-6 and TRBJ2-1, with no clear D. Germline V gene sequence: CDR1 MNHNY, CDR2 SVGAGI (reference sequence). The V end lost 2 bases, the J end lost 0 bases, and 8 bases lay between the germline ends. CDR3 length: 15 residues.

This rearrangement joins TRBV28 to TRBJ1-1; perhaps TRBD1 as D (6 bases). The CDR3 covers 15 residues. V was cut by 3 bases and J by 2 bases, with 13 bases left in between. Per the germline V gene, CDR1 is MDHEN and CDR2 is SYDVKM. The CDR3 nucleotides read TGTGCCAGCAGTTTCCTTCCAGGGGTCAACACTGAAGCTTTCTTT. Its translation: CASSFLPGVNTEAFF.

This clone was seen only a few times. This chain joins TRBV7-2 and TRBJ2-1; D gene uncertain. Trimming took 4 bases from V and 4 from J, leaving 11 bases between them. Germline V lookup: CDR1 SGHTA, CDR2 FQGNSA. This CDR3 comprises 14 residues. CDR3 sequence: CASSSPERYNEQFF. The CDR3 nucleotides are TGTGCCAGCAGCTCCCCCGAGCGTTACAATGAGCAGTTCTTC. The variable domain in full, completed from reference TRBV7-2 and TRBJ2-1, reads GAGVSQSPSNKVTEKGKDVELRCDPISGHTALYWYRQSLGQGLEFLIYFQGNSAPDKSGLPSDRFSAERTGGSVSTLTIQRTQQEDSAVYLCASSSPERYNEQFFGPGTRLTVL.

This chain uses TRBV4-3 with TRBJ2-7, with 9 bases aligning to TRBD1. Trimming at V came to 5 bases and at J to 3 bases, leaving 8 bases not matched to a gene. CDR1 is LGHNA and CDR2 is YSLEER in the germline V gene. The length of the CDR3 is 15 residues. CDR3 in DNA: TGCGCCAGCAGCGAGGGACAGGGTCTTTACTACGAGCAGTACTTC. Its protein is CASSEGQGLYYEQYF.

V and J are TRBV2 and TRBJ2-7; the D gene is possibly TRBD1 (5 bases). Germline V lookup: CDR1 SNHLY, CDR2 FYNNEI. The CDR3 is 12 residues long. The V and J ends lost 6 bases and 4 bases respectively, with 10 bases between them. For the CDR3, the DNA is TGTGCCAGCAGATTCCGACAGTACGAGCAGTACTTC. Translation gives CASRFRQYEQYF.

CDR3 loop: CASSQEGAPGELFF. CDR3 bases: TGCGCCAGCAGCCAAGAGGGGGCGCCCGGGGAGCTGTTTTTT. The gene calls are TRBV4-1 and TRBJ2-2; D perhaps matches TRBD1 (6 bases). The CDR3 length is 14 residues. V lost 0 bases, J lost 6 bases, and 8 bases lay in between. Germline values: CDR1 MGHRA, CDR2 YSYEKL.

The chain employs TRBV4-1 and TRBJ1-2; D is possibly TRBD1 (5 bases). CDR3 length: 16 residues. Trimming stripped 4 bases from V and 4 bases from J, with 19 bases between. Germline assignment: CDR1 MGHRA and CDR2 YSYEKL. The CDR3 DNA reads as TGCGCCAGCAGCCCCCCGGCGGGGGACCTCTTCTATGGCTACACCTTC. Encoded protein: CASSPPAGDLFYGYTF.